This is a list of T cell receptor beta chains from one sample in a study of T cell changes during pregnancy in multiple sclerosis. Data came from immunoSEQ multiplex PCR; TCRdb stores just in-frame clones and leaves some out. The table records some 29,000 clones, roughly 91% of them present only once. The sequenced sample was CD8+ T cells from peripheral blood mononuclear cells, obtained in the second trimester of pregnancy. The receptors were sampled from a female donor in good health, enrolled as a control in a pregnancy study. CDR3s include the opening cysteine and the closing phenylalanine or tryptophan. A D gene is named only where the DNA matches it firmly. Clone sizes are given selectively: once, few, many, or a class where the clone is expanded.

j_gene: TRBJ1-1
d_gene: .
v_gene: TRBV30
abundance: .
CDR3nt: TGTGCCTGGAGCTCTAAGGGGGGGGCCGCTGAAGCTTTCTTT
CDR3aa: CAWSSKGGAAEAFF

j_gene: TRBJ1-4
d_gene: TRBD1
v_gene: TRBV2
abundance: .
CDR3nt: TGTGCCAGCAGTGACTTTGGGACAGGGGGCTCTGATCATGTGACTAATGAAAAACTGTTTTTT
CDR3aa: CASSDFGTGGSDHVTNEKLFF

j_gene: TRBJ2-3
d_gene: TRBD1
v_gene: TRBV9
abundance: .
CDR3nt: TGTGCCAGCAGCCCCGGACAGGGGGTATTTACAGATACGCAGTATTTT
CDR3aa: CASSPGQGVFTDTQYF

j_gene: TRBJ2-3
d_gene: TRBD2
v_gene: TRBV4-3
abundance: .
CDR3nt: TGCGCCAGCAGCCAAAAAAGAGCTAGCGGGGGGGCCGATACGCAGTATTTT
CDR3aa: CASSQKRASGGADTQYF

j_gene: TRBJ1-6
d_gene: TRBD1
v_gene: TRBV30
abundance: .
CDR3nt: TGTGCCTGGTCGGACAGGGGTCGGGCCTATAATTCACCCCTCCACTTT
CDR3aa: CAWSDRGRAYNSPLHF

j_gene: TRBJ2-7
d_gene: TRBD1
v_gene: TRBV11-2
abundance: .
CDR3nt: TGTGCCAGCAGCTTAGGGGCAGGGACAGGCTACGAGCAGTACTTC
CDR3aa: CASSLGAGTGYEQYF

j_gene: TRBJ1-4
d_gene: TRBD1
v_gene: TRBV9
abundance: .
CDR3nt: TGTGCCAGCGGCCTGTCCGGGACAGCAACTAATGAAAAACTGTTTTTT
CDR3aa: CASGLSGTATNEKLFF

j_gene: TRBJ1-1
d_gene: .
v_gene: TRBV27
abundance: .
CDR3nt: TGTGCCAGCAAAACCACGGGGTTCACTGAAGCTTTCTTT
CDR3aa: CASKTTGFTEAFF

j_gene: TRBJ1-1
d_gene: .
v_gene: TRBV7-2
abundance: once
CDR3nt: TGTGCCAGCCTTGGTACCGACAGGGAAGCTTTCTTT
CDR3aa: CASLGTDREAFF

j_gene: TRBJ2-1
d_gene: TRBD1
v_gene: TRBV19
abundance: .
CDR3nt: TGTGCCAGTAGTTCCTTACGGGACAGGGATCAGTTCTTC
CDR3aa: CASSSLRDRDQFF

j_gene: TRBJ2-5
d_gene: TRBD2
v_gene: TRBV4-2
abundance: .
CDR3nt: TGTGCCAGCAGTGAACACGGGGGGGCAGGGGAGACCCAGTACTTC
CDR3aa: CASSEHGGAGETQYF

j_gene: TRBJ1-2
d_gene: .
v_gene: TRBV7-6
abundance: .
CDR3nt: TGTGCCAGCAGCTTAGCGGACACCGGCTACACCTTC
CDR3aa: CASSLADTGYTF

j_gene: TRBJ1-2
d_gene: TRBD1
v_gene: TRBV13
abundance: .
CDR3nt: TGTGCCAGCAGCGAACAGGGGATCTACTATGGCTACACCTTC
CDR3aa: CASSEQGIYYGYTF

j_gene: TRBJ2-7
d_gene: TRBD1
v_gene: TRBV5-6
abundance: .
CDR3nt: TGTGCCAGCAGCTTTGGGACAGGGCCCTACGAGCAGTACTTC
CDR3aa: CASSFGTGPYEQYF

j_gene: TRBJ2-3
d_gene: .
v_gene: TRBV7-3
abundance: once
CDR3nt: TGTGCCAGCAGTCTGGAGGGAGGGGGAGGATATACGCAGTATTTT
CDR3aa: CASSLEGGGGYTQYF

j_gene: TRBJ2-5
d_gene: TRBD2
v_gene: TRBV6-5
abundance: .
CDR3nt: TGTGCCAGCAGTTACATGCGGGGGGGCCCCCAGACCCAGTACTTC
CDR3aa: CASSYMRGGPQTQYF

j_gene: TRBJ2-3
d_gene: TRBD2
v_gene: TRBV7-9
abundance: .
CDR3nt: TGTGCCAGCAGCTCCGGGCAGGGTTGGACTAGCGGATCCACAGATACGCAGTATTTT
CDR3aa: CASSSGQGWTSGSTDTQYF

j_gene: TRBJ1-5
d_gene: .
v_gene: TRBV4-2
abundance: medium-sized
CDR3nt: TGTGCCAGCAGCCAAGTAGGCAGGGAGGGCTATAGCAATCAGCCCCAGCATTTT
CDR3aa: CASSQVGREGYSNQPQHF

j_gene: TRBJ1-4
d_gene: .
v_gene: TRBV27
abundance: .
CDR3nt: TGTGCCAGCACCAAAGAATCAGGGACTAATGAAAAACTGTTTTTT
CDR3aa: CASTKESGTNEKLFF

j_gene: TRBJ1-2
d_gene: .
v_gene: TRBV9
abundance: .
CDR3nt: TGTGCCAGCAGCGGAGGAGGGGGCTACACCTTC
CDR3aa: CASSGGGGYTF

j_gene: TRBJ1-4
d_gene: .
v_gene: TRBV7-9
abundance: .
CDR3nt: TGTGCCAGCAGCTCAAGGACAGAGCAAGAAAAACTGTTTTTT
CDR3aa: CASSSRTEQEKLFF

j_gene: TRBJ2-1
d_gene: TRBD2
v_gene: TRBV4-3
abundance: .
CDR3nt: TGCGCCAGCAGCCCGGAAGGGACTAGCACGTCCCCCTACAATGAGCAGTTCTTC
CDR3aa: CASSPEGTSTSPYNEQFF

j_gene: TRBJ2-7
d_gene: TRBD1
v_gene: TRBV6-6
abundance: .
CDR3nt: TGTGCCAGCAGTTACAGGACAGGAGACTCCTACGAGCAGTACTTC
CDR3aa: CASSYRTGDSYEQYF

j_gene: TRBJ2-4
d_gene: .
v_gene: TRBV4-3
abundance: medium-sized
CDR3nt: TGCGCCAGCAGCCAAGATCCGAGGGGGGGAAACATTCAGTACTTC
CDR3aa: CASSQDPRGGNIQYF

j_gene: TRBJ2-5
d_gene: TRBD2
v_gene: TRBV27
abundance: .
CDR3nt: TGTGCCAGCAGTTATAGCGGGGGGTTTGGGGAGACCCAGTACTTC
CDR3aa: CASSYSGGFGETQYF

j_gene: TRBJ1-6
d_gene: .
v_gene: TRBV9
abundance: .
CDR3nt: TGTGCCAGTGGGGGGGGGAACAATTCACCCCTCCACTTT
CDR3aa: CASGGGNNSPLHF

j_gene: TRBJ2-3
d_gene: TRBD1
v_gene: TRBV9
abundance: .
CDR3nt: TGTGCCAGCAGCGCTCCGATACAGGGGGAAACGCAGTATTTT
CDR3aa: CASSAPIQGETQYF

j_gene: TRBJ1-1
d_gene: .
v_gene: TRBV27
abundance: once
CDR3nt: TGTGCCAGCAGAACAGTGACTGAAGCTTTCTTT
CDR3aa: CASRTVTEAFF

j_gene: TRBJ2-7
d_gene: .
v_gene: TRBV19
abundance: .
CDR3nt: TGTGCCAGTAGTGCCCGCCTGACTTACGAGCAGTACTTC
CDR3aa: CASSARLTYEQYF

j_gene: TRBJ2-7
d_gene: TRBD1
v_gene: TRBV11-2
abundance: .
CDR3nt: TGTGCCAGCAGCCTCCCGGGACAGATCTACGAGCAGTACTTC
CDR3aa: CASSLPGQIYEQYF

j_gene: TRBJ2-5
d_gene: TRBD1
v_gene: TRBV5-1
abundance: .
CDR3nt: TGCGCCAGCAGCCCGGAGGGGACAGGGACGAGCCAAGAGACCCAGTACTTC
CDR3aa: CASSPEGTGTSQETQYF

j_gene: TRBJ1-2
d_gene: TRBD1
v_gene: TRBV29-1
abundance: .
CDR3nt: TGCAGCGTTGATGACAGGGTCTATGGCTACACCTTC
CDR3aa: CSVDDRVYGYTF

j_gene: TRBJ1-1
d_gene: .
v_gene: TRBV19
abundance: .
CDR3nt: TGTGCCAGTAGTATAATGCTGGCTACGGAGGCTTTCTTT
CDR3aa: CASSIMLATEAFF

j_gene: TRBJ2-3
d_gene: TRBD2
v_gene: TRBV11-2
abundance: .
CDR3nt: TGTGCCAGCAGCTTAGCCCCTCTCCTAGCGGGGGGTACAGATACGCAGTATTTT
CDR3aa: CASSLAPLLAGGTDTQYF

j_gene: TRBJ1-2
d_gene: .
v_gene: TRBV5-6
abundance: .
CDR3nt: TGTGCCAGCAGCTCCGACGGGGTAGGGGGCTACACCTTC
CDR3aa: CASSSDGVGGYTF

j_gene: TRBJ2-1
d_gene: TRBD1
v_gene: TRBV4-2
abundance: few
CDR3nt: TGTGCCAGCAGCCAGGGTTCACAGGGGGCATCCTACAATGAGCAGTTCTTC
CDR3aa: CASSQGSQGASYNEQFF

j_gene: TRBJ1-2
d_gene: .
v_gene: TRBV5-1
abundance: .
CDR3nt: TGCGCCAGCAGCTTGGTCCCCCACAGGGAGTATGACTATGGCTACACCTTC
CDR3aa: CASSLVPHREYDYGYTF

j_gene: TRBJ1-2
d_gene: .
v_gene: TRBV7-8
abundance: .
CDR3nt: TGTGCCAGCAGCTTAGATGTGGCGGCGGGAAGCTATGGCTACACCTTC
CDR3aa: CASSLDVAAGSYGYTF

j_gene: TRBJ1-2
d_gene: .
v_gene: TRBV13
abundance: few
CDR3nt: TGTGCCAGCAGCTCCGACATCGACGGCCGGCAGGATGGCTACACCTTC
CDR3aa: CASSSDIDGRQDGYTF

j_gene: TRBJ2-3
d_gene: TRBD2
v_gene: TRBV5-6
abundance: .
CDR3nt: TGTGCCAGCAGCTTTGGGACTAGCGGCCGTAGCACAGATACGCAGTATTTT
CDR3aa: CASSFGTSGRSTDTQYF

j_gene: TRBJ2-3
d_gene: .
v_gene: TRBV6-1
abundance: once
CDR3nt: TGTGCCAGCAGTGAATTCATGGTCGGAGAGTACACAGATACGCAGTATTTT
CDR3aa: CASSEFMVGEYTDTQYF

j_gene: TRBJ1-1
d_gene: .
v_gene: TRBV30
abundance: once
CDR3nt: TGTGCCTGGAGCCCTGATCGATGGCCGTCTGAGGCTGAAGCTTTCTTT
CDR3aa: CAWSPDRWPSEAEAFF

j_gene: TRBJ1-2
d_gene: TRBD1
v_gene: TRBV11-1
abundance: .
CDR3nt: TGTGCCAGCTCCCCCCCCGGACAGGGGTATGGCTACACCTTC
CDR3aa: CASSPPGQGYGYTF

j_gene: TRBJ1-1
d_gene: .
v_gene: TRBV7-9
abundance: .
CDR3nt: TGTGCCAGCAGCTTAGTCGGTGGTCGGGCTTTCTTT
CDR3aa: CASSLVGGRAFF

j_gene: TRBJ1-2
d_gene: .
v_gene: TRBV9
abundance: .
CDR3nt: TGTGCCAGCAGCCCTCTAAAGGCCAGCGCCTATGGCTACACCTTC
CDR3aa: CASSPLKASAYGYTF

j_gene: TRBJ1-6
d_gene: .
v_gene: TRBV7-9
abundance: .
CDR3nt: TGTGCCAGCACCTCGAGCAGGGATTCCTATAATTCACCCCTCCACTTT
CDR3aa: CASTSSRDSYNSPLHF

j_gene: TRBJ1-5
d_gene: .
v_gene: TRBV7-2
abundance: once
CDR3nt: TGTGCCAGCAGCTCGCAAGAGGCTCAGCCCCAGCATTTT
CDR3aa: CASSSQEAQPQHF

j_gene: TRBJ1-5
d_gene: .
v_gene: TRBV4-3
abundance: .
CDR3nt: TGCGCCAGCAGCCAAGATAGCGGGGCCAGGGGAAATCAGCCCCAGCATTTT
CDR3aa: CASSQDSGARGNQPQHF

j_gene: TRBJ2-1
d_gene: TRBD1
v_gene: TRBV12-5
abundance: once
CDR3nt: TGTGCTAGTGGTCCCTCGACAGGGGAAATTTCCAATGAGCAGTTCTTC
CDR3aa: CASGPSTGEISNEQFF

j_gene: TRBJ2-7
d_gene: .
v_gene: TRBV4-2
abundance: .
CDR3nt: TGTGCCAGCAGCCCCCTCGGTCATGACGAGCAGTACTTC
CDR3aa: CASSPLGHDEQYF

j_gene: TRBJ2-7
d_gene: TRBD1
v_gene: TRBV5-6
abundance: .
CDR3nt: TGTGCCAGCAGCAGTGACAGGGCGTCCTACGAGCAGTACTTC
CDR3aa: CASSSDRASYEQYF

j_gene: TRBJ1-5
d_gene: .
v_gene: TRBV27
abundance: once
CDR3nt: TGTGCCAGCAGCCACACGTTCACAGGGAGCTATCAGCCCCAGCATTTT
CDR3aa: CASSHTFTGSYQPQHF

j_gene: TRBJ2-2
d_gene: .
v_gene: TRBV6-5
abundance: .
CDR3nt: TGTGCCAGCAGTTACTCGCAGGCGAACACCGGGGAGCTGTTTTTT
CDR3aa: CASSYSQANTGELFF

j_gene: TRBJ1-2
d_gene: .
v_gene: TRBV5-3
abundance: .
CDR3nt: TGTGCCAGAAGCTTGATAGGGACACCTATTGGCTATGGCTACACCTTC
CDR3aa: CARSLIGTPIGYGYTF

j_gene: TRBJ2-3
d_gene: .
v_gene: TRBV6-6
abundance: .
CDR3nt: TGTGCCAGCAGCCCCCGGGGTATCGGGGGTACAGATACGCAGTATTTT
CDR3aa: CASSPRGIGGTDTQYF